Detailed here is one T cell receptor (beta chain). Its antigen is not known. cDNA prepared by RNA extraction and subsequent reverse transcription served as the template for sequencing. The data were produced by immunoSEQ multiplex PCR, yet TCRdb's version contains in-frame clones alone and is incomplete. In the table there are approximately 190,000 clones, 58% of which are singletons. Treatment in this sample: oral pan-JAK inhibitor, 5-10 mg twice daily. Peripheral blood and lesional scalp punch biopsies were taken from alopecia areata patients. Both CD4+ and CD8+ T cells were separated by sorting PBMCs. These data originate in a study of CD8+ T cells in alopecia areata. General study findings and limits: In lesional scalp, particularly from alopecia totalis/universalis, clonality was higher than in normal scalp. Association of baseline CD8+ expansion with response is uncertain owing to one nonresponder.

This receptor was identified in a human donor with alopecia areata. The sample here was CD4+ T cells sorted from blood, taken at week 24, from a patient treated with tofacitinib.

CDR3 sequence reads: CASSTDEPMSPLHF. DNA for the CDR3: TGTGCCAGTAGTACGGACGAACCAATGTCACCCCTCCACTTT. The chain joins TRBV19 to TRBJ1-6, with D unresolved. The V gene's germline CDR1 is LNHDA and CDR2 SQIVND (reference sequence). The CDR3 is made up of 14 amino acids. The germline V and J ends were trimmed by 4 bases and 10 bases, with 14 bases remaining between them.